The next 10 T cell receptor beta chains were all read from a single sample in a study of vaccination effects on CD4 cells after COVID-19. Their target antigens are unknown. Only in-frame clones appear in the TCRdb table, and some are missing; sequencing was by immunoSEQ multiplex PCR. The sample lists 20,000 to 25,000 clones, approximately 70% seen once, with 12% in the top ten. Viral peptide pool expansion of antigen-specific CD4+ T cells preceded sequencing in the ViraFEST assay. Cultured cells yielded isolated CD4+ T cells after around 10 days. This sample comprised CD4+ T cells from PBMCs cultured with HCoV-229E spike peptides, obtained before COVID-19 vaccination. Source of these receptors: a human donor who received a COVID-19 vaccine.

The V call is TRBV5-1, the J call TRBJ1-2; D is unresolved. This CDR3 has 15 residues. Germline-derived CDR1 and CDR2 are SGHRS and YFSETQ. V lost 0 bases, J lost 6 bases, and 15 bases lay in between. The CDR3 loop is CASSLVVVGLDGYTF. CDR3 sequence (DNA): TGCGCCAGCAGCTTGGTGGTGGTCGGGCTGGATGGCTACACCTTC.

The sample holds a few counts of this clone. V is TRBV6-1 and J is TRBJ1-3; D is possibly TRBD1 (5 bases). The V end was cut by 3 bases, the J end by 1 base, with 13 bases between. This CDR3 is built from 16 residues. CDR1 and CDR2 from the germline V gene are MNHNS and SASEGT. The CDR3 DNA is TGTGCCAGCAGTGACTACGCCAGGGAGTCTGGAAACACCATATATTTT. Protein sequence: CASSDYARESGNTIYF.

The chain recombines TRBV5-1 with TRBJ2-1; 7 bases line up with TRBD2. The germline CDR1 and CDR2 sequences are SGHRS and YFSETQ. The CDR3 contains 14 residues. Trimming took 3 bases from V and 3 from J; bases not matched to a gene: 3. The CDR3 loop reads CASSSAGNYNEQFF. The CDR3 region has the DNA TGCGCCAGCAGCTCAGCGGGAAACTACAATGAGCAGTTCTTC. Filled out from reference TRBV5-1 and TRBJ2-1, the complete variable domain reads KAGVTQTPRYLIKTRGQQVTLSCSPISGHRSVSWYQQTPGQGLQFLFEYFSETQRNKGNFPGRFSGRQFSNSRSEMNVSTLELGDSALYLCASSSAGNYNEQFFGPGTRLTVL.

For the CDR3, the DNA is TGTGCCAGCTTCCGGAGGGCTGGTGAAAAACTGTTTTTT. Translation gives CASFRRAGEKLFF. V gene TRBV6-5 combines with J gene TRBJ1-4; D is ambiguous. Germline assignment: CDR1 MNHEY and CDR2 SVGAGI. The CDR3 covers 13 residues. Trimming pared 8 bases from V and 7 bases from J, leaving 14 bases between.

The chain recombines TRBV7-2 with TRBJ1-5; D remains unclear. Trimming took 1 base from V and 2 from J, leaving 6 bases between them. The CDR3 has 14 residues. CDR1 and CDR2 (germline): SGHTA, FQGNSA. CDR3 DNA sequence: TGTGCCAGCAGCTTAGAAGGTGGCAATCAGCCCCAGCATTTT. It yields the protein CASSLEGGNQPQHF.

This clone was counted only a few times. The rearrangement joins TRBV5-1 to TRBJ2-2; D may be TRBD1 or TRBD2 (6 bases each). Germline loops: CDR1 SGHRS, CDR2 YFSETQ. The V end was cut by 0 bases, the J end by 3 bases, with 12 bases between. The CDR3 is made up of 16 amino acids. DNA of the CDR3: TGCGCCAGCAGCTTGGCCAGGGGAGGAGACACCGGGGAGCTGTTTTTT. Protein: CASSLARGGDTGELFF.

J is TRBJ2-5 and V is TRBV6-5; perhaps TRBD1 as D (6 bases). The CDR3 contains 13 residues. CDR1 and CDR2 from the germline V gene are MNHEY and SVGAGI. V lost 6 bases and J lost 1, with 9 bases in between. In DNA form, the CDR3 reads TGTGCCAGCAGCCGGACAGTCCAAGAGACCCAGTACTTC. Translation gives CASSRTVQETQYF.

This clone was detected only a few times. V gene TRBV3-1 (or the pseudogene TRBV3-2) combines with J gene TRBJ1-1; D gene unclear. Germline lookup yields CDR1 LGHDT and CDR2 YNNKEL (reference sequence). This CDR3 has 14 amino acids. V was cut by 1 base and J by 6 bases, with 12 bases left in between. The CDR3 nucleotides read TGTGCCAGCAGCCAAGGAGCAGGAAGCCCTGAAGCTTTCTTT. It yields the protein CASSQGAGSPEAFF.

This clone was found once. The rearrangement uses TRBV23-1 and TRBJ2-2; 16 bases align to TRBD2. Being an ORF, TRBV23-1 has a function that is uncertain. CDR3 length: 17 residues. V was clipped by 2 bases and J by 7 bases; unmatched bases: 4. As DNA, the CDR3 is TGCGCCAGCAGTCAACCGGGACTAGCGGGAGGGGACGGGGAGCTGTTTTTT. This sequence encodes CASSQPGLAGGDGELFF.

This clone has just one count. The V call is TRBV6-5, the J call TRBJ1-1, with D unclear. V lost 4 bases and J lost 2, with 11 bases in between. Germline CDR1 and CDR2: MNHEY and SVGAGI. The CDR3 spans 14 residues. The CDR3 DNA reads TGTGCCAGCAGTTTATTCGGGGTTAACACTGAAGCTTTCTTT. Translating it yields CASSLFGVNTEAFF.